These T cell receptor beta chains were read from a single sample in a study of technical replicates of blood from a handful of donors. The protocol was immunoSEQ multiplex PCR, while the TCRdb copy is restricted to in-frame clones and leaves out a portion. The table lists about 76,000 clones, 75% to 95% of them singletons, with 0.25% in the top ten. The specimen sequenced was T cells isolated from PBMCs. The origin of the receptors is a human donor in good health. Both conserved end residues are part of each CDR3.

length | J | V | CDR3
14 | TRBJ1-1 | TRBV6-5 | CASSYSPDRNEAFF
14 | TRBJ2-7 | TRBV18 | CASSPTGISYEQYF
15 | TRBJ2-5 | TRBV5-1 | CASSPDRSPQETQYF
13 | TRBJ2-7 | TRBV7-8 | CASSMDRRYEQYF
15 | TRBJ1-4 | TRBV28 | CASSFYRTGGEKLFF
13 | TRBJ1-1 | TRBV29-1 | CSVEGRLNTEAFF
16 | TRBJ2-5 | TRBV7-8 | CASSRPYSGGIKTQYF
14 | TRBJ2-7 | TRBV6-1 | CASSEGQGWDEQYF
12 | TRBJ2-7 | TRBV4-1 | CASSQGGIEQYF
15 | TRBJ1-3 | TRBV27 | CASSLSGQLGNTIYF
16 | TRBJ2-3 | TRBV2 | CASSPGLAGRTDTQYF
15 | TRBJ1-4 | TRBV5-5 | CASSLPTGEREKLFF
15 | TRBJ2-7 | TRBV29-1 | CSVGGLAGSSYEQYF
15 | TRBJ2-1 | TRBV25-1 | CASSGWEGNYNEQFF
12 | TRBJ1-1 | TRBV2 | CASSDLQFEAFF
17 | TRBJ2-2 | TRBV7-2 | CASSLIPGGLAVVELFF
15 | TRBJ1-5 | TRBV19 | CASSIGTASNQPQHF
13 | TRBJ1-4 | TRBV29-1 | CSVSSAQGKKLFF
16 | TRBJ1-5 | TRBV6-4 | CASSAESDNKNQPQHF
15 | TRBJ2-1 | TRBV5-1 | CASSPGLGPDNEQFF
15 | TRBJ2-5 | TRBV5-1 | CASSRMSTSVETQYF
15 | TRBJ2-7 | TRBV7-9 | CASSPHPGGDYEQYF
18 | TRBJ2-3 | TRBV10-3 | CAISGEDRLAVDVDTQYF
17 | TRBJ2-6 | TRBV9 | CASSVDVGGAGANVLTF
17 | TRBJ2-1 | TRBV5-4 | CASSLGLAGGPGNEQFF
15 | TRBJ2-7 | TRBV7-7 | CASSLGGSGADEQYF
14 | TRBJ2-7 | TRBV7-9 | CASSSTTGTYEQYF
13 | TRBJ1-5 | TRBV6-5 | CASKGQLNQPQHF
18 | TRBJ2-7 | TRBV4-1 | CASSQRLVLTSVSYEQYF